The entry below gives a single T cell receptor beta chain sequence along with its context. V lost 3 bases to trimming and J lost 2 bases, with 10 bases between them. This CDR3 has 14 amino acids. The germline V gene has CDR1 GTSNPN and CDR2 SVGIG (reference sequence). The data stem from a study of blood T cell repertoires in COVID-19. In the study overall: In each case, the material was cDNA or gDNA derived from T cells, B-cell-depleted T cells, or PBMCs.

All enrollees were roughly 18 to 89 years old and from fewer than 30 US areas. Produced via immunoSEQ multiplex PCR; TCRdb's table is partial and in-frame only. Of more than 250,000 clones in the sample, roughly 80% were seen once. The sample was PBMCs or T cells enriched from blood (not recorded which). This chain joins TRBV30 and TRBJ2-2, with D tentatively TRBD1 (6 bases). The clonotype comes from a man aged 40-50 years who had been exposed to COVID-19. The DNA of the CDR3 is TGTGCCTGGAGGACAGGTTCAAACACCGGGGAGCTGTTTTTT. Its translation: CAWRTGSNTGELFF.